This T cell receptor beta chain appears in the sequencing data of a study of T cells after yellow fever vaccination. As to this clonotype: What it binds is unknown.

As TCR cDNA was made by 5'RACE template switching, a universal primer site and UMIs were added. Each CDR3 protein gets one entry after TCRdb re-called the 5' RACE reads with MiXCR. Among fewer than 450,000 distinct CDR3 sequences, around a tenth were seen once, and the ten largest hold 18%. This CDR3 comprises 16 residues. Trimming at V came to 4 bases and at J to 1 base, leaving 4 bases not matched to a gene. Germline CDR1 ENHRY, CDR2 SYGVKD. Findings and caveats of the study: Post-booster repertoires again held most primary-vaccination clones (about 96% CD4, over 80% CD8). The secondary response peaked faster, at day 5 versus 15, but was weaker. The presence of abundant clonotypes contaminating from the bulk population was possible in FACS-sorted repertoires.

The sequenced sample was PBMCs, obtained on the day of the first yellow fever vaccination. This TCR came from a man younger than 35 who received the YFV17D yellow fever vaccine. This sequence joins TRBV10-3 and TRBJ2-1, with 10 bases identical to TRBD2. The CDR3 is CAISGTSGASYNEQFF. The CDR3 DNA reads TGTGCCATCAGTGGAACTAGCGGGGCTTCCTACAATGAGCAGTTCTTC.